This TCR beta chain was found in a study of T cell repertoires in cytomegalovirus infection. The CDR3 totals 19 residues. Germline V gene sequence: CDR1 SGHNT, CDR2 YYREEE (reference sequence). V gave up 0 bases and J gave up 0 bases; unmatched junction bases: 6. Each CDR3 protein is one row after TCRdb ran MiXCR on the reads. The table has around 630,000 distinct CDR3 sequences, roughly a quarter seen once. There are a few counts of this clonotype. This TCR derives from a human donor in good health (CMV status not recorded). Some clones in this sample may be carry-over from other donors' samples. This chain joins TRBV5-4 and TRBJ2-6; 10 bases align to TRBD1. Source material: CD8+ T cells from PBMCs. The CDR3 spells CASSLGRTGGVSGANVLTF. CDR3 nucleotides: TGTGCCAGCAGCTTGGGAAGGACAGGGGGAGTCTCTGGGGCCAACGTCCTGACTTTC.